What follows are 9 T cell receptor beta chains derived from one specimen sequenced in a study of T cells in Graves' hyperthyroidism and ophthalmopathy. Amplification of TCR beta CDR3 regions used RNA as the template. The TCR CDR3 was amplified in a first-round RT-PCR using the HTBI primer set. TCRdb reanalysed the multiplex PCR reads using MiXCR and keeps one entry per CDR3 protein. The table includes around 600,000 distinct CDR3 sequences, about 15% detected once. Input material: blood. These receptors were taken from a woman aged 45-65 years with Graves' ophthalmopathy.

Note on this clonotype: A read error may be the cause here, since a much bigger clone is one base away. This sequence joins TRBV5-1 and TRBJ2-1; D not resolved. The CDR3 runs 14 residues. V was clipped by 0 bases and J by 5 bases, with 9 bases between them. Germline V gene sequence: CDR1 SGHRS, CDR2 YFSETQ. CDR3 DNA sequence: TGCGCCAGCAGCTTGGGGACGGACCACAATGAGCAGTTCTTC. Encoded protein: CASSLGTDHNEQFF.

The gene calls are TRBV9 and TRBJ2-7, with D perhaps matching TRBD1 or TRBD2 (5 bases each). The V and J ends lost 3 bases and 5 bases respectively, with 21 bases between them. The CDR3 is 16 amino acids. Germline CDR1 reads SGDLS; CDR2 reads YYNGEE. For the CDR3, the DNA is TGTGCCAGCAGCGAACAAGGCTTGGGACGTCGAGACGAGCAGTACTTC. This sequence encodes CASSEQGLGRRDEQYF.

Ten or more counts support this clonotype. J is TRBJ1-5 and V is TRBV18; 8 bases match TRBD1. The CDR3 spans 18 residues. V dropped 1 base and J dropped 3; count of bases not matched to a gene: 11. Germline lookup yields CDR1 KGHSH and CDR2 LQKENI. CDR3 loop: CASSPLSTGGRNNQPQHF. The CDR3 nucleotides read TGTGCCAGCTCACCACTAAGCACAGGGGGTCGAAACAATCAGCCCCAGCATTTT.

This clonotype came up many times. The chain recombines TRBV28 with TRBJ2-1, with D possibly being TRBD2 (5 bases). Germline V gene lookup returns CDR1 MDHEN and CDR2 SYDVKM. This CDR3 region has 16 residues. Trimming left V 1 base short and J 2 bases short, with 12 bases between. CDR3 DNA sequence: TGTGCCAGCAGTTTATTTCGGGGAGTCCCCTACAATGAGCAGTTCTTC. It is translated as CASSLFRGVPYNEQFF.

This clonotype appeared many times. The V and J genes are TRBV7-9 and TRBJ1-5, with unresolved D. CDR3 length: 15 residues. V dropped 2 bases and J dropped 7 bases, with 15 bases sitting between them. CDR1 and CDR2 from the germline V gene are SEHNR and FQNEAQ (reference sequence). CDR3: CASSLIGGNGQPQHF. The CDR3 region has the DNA TGTGCCAGCAGCTTAATAGGAGGGAACGGCCAGCCCCAGCATTTT. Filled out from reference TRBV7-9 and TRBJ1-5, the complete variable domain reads DTGVSQNPRHKITKRGQNVTFRCDPISEHNRLYWYRQTLGQGPEFLTYFQNEAQLEKSRLLSDRFSAERPKGSFSTLEIQRTEQGDSAMYLCASSLIGGNGQPQHFGDGTRLSIL.

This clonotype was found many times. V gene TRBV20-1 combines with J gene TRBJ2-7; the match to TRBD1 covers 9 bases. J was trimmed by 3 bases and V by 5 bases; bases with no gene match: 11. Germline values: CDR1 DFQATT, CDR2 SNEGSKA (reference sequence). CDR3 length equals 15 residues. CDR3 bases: TGCAGTGCTTGCCCTACCGGGACAGGGCACTACGAGCAGTACTTC. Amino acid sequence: CSACPTGTGHYEQYF.

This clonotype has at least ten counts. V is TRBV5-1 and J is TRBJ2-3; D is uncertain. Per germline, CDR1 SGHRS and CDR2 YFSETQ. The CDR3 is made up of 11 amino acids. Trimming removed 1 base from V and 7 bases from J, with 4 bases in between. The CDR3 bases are TGCGCCAGCAGCTTGTCCAATACGCAGTATTTT. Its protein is CASSLSNTQYF.

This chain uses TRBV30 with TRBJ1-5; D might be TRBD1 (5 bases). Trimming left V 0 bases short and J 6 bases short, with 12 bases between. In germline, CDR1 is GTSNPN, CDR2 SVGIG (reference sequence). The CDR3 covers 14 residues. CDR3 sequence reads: CAWSVTGGTQPQHF. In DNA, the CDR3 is TGTGCCTGGAGTGTAACGGGGGGAACTCAGCCCCAGCATTTT.

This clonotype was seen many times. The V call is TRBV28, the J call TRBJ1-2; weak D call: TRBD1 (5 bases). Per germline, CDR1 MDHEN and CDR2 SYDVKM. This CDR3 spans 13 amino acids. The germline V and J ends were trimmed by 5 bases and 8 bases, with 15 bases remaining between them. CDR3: CASSVPGTSGYTF. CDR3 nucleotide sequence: TGTGCCAGCAGTGTACCCGGGACCTCAGGCTACACCTTC.